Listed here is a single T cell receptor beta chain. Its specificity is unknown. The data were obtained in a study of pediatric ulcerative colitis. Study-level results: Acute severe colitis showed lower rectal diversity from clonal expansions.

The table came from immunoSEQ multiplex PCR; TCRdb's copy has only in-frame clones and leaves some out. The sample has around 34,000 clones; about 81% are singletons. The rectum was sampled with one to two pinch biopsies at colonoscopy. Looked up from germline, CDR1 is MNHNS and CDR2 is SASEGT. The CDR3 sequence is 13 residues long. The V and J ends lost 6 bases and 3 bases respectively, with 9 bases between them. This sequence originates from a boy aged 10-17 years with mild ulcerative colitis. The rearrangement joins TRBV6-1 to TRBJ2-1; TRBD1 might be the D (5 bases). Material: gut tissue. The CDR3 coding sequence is TGTGCCAGCAGAAGACAGAACTACAATGAGCAGTTCTTC. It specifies CASRRQNYNEQFF.